The 13 T cell receptor beta chains below come from one sample, sequenced in a study of blood T cell repertoires in COVID-19. Sequenced by immunoSEQ multiplex PCR; TCRdb stores in-frame clones only, minus some. The sample includes about 190,000 clones, around nine tenths of them seen just once. The source material was peripheral blood. These receptors all stem from a man between 65 and 80 years old with active or convalescent COVID-19.

This clone appeared once. The gene calls are TRBV29-1 and TRBJ1-6, with 7 bases that match TRBD1. V lost 4 bases to trimming and J lost 6 bases; unmatched junction nucleotides: 3. The CDR3 has 13 residues. Germline V lookup: CDR1 SQVTM, CDR2 ANQGSEA. DNA of the CDR3: TGCAGCGTTGGTGACAGGGTTAATTCACCCCTCCACTTT. It encodes CSVGDRVNSPLHF.

This clone has a single count. The chain combines TRBV5-4 with TRBJ2-2; D perhaps matches TRBD2 (6 bases). Germline V CDR1 and CDR2: SGHNT, YYREEE (reference sequence). The CDR3 contains 16 residues. The V end was cut by 7 bases, the J end by 4 bases, with 20 bases between. CDR3 protein: CASYPRSGAGTGELFF. The CDR3 DNA sequence: TGTGCCAGCTACCCCCGAAGCGGAGCGGGCACCGGGGAGCTGTTTTTT.

The chain links TRBV7-2 to TRBJ2-3; D not resolved. There are 15 residues in the CDR3. Germline V lookup: CDR1 SGHTA, CDR2 FQGNSA. The V end lost 2 bases, the J end lost 5 bases, and 14 bases lay between the germline ends. DNA of the CDR3: TGTGCCAGCAGCTTACCTTTAATTACCGGAGATACGCAGTATTTT. Its protein product is CASSLPLITGDTQYF.

The chain couples TRBV12-3 or TRBV12-4 to TRBJ1-5; D unclear. This CDR3 has 13 amino acids. Trimming cost V 1 base and J 5 bases, with 6 bases left between them. This chain's CDR3 is CASSLDFDQPQHF. CDR3 nucleotides: TGTGCCAGCAGTTTAGATTTCGATCAGCCCCAGCATTTT.

The rearrangement uses TRBV27 and TRBJ2-6; D perhaps matches TRBD1 (5 bases). With 4 bases removed from V and 0 bases from J, the gap between germline ends came to 13 bases. The germline V gene has CDR1 MNHEY and CDR2 SMNVEV (reference sequence). The CDR3 is made up of 17 amino acids. CDR3 amino acids: CASSSQRGGSGANVLTF. In DNA form, the CDR3 reads TGTGCCAGCAGTTCCCAAAGGGGTGGCTCTGGGGCCAACGTCCTGACTTTC.

The V call is TRBV3-1 (or the pseudogene TRBV3-2), the J call TRBJ1-6; weak D call: TRBD1 (5 bases). Germline assignment: CDR1 LGHDT and CDR2 YNNKEL (reference sequence). The V end lost 8 bases, the J end lost 7 bases, and 9 bases lay between the germline ends. CDR3 length: 12 amino acids. CDR3 nucleotide sequence: TGTGCCAGCGGGGGGGGGAATTCACCCCTCCACTTT. It codes for CASGGGNSPLHF.

The V gene is TRBV5-1, the J gene TRBJ2-7, with 10 nucleotides matching TRBD1. Germline lookup yields CDR1 SGHRS and CDR2 YFSETQ. The CDR3 spans 15 residues. V was pared by 0 bases and J by 4 bases, with 4 bases of the junction left unmatched. The CDR3 loop is CASSLGQGAVYEQYF. The CDR3 DNA follows: TGCGCCAGCAGCTTGGGACAGGGGGCTGTATACGAGCAGTACTTC.

This chain uses TRBV5-1 with TRBJ2-1; 7 bases align to TRBD1. V dropped 0 bases and J dropped 4; count of bases not matched to a gene: 4. Germline loops: CDR1 SGHRS, CDR2 YFSETQ. The CDR3 loop spans 15 amino acids. The CDR3 here is CASSLEGTAYNEQFF. The DNA of the CDR3 is TGCGCCAGCAGCTTGGAAGGGACAGCTTACAATGAGCAGTTCTTC.

This rearrangement joins TRBV7-2 to TRBJ1-5; D is unclear. The CDR3 runs to 15 residues. Germline V lookup: CDR1 SGHTA, CDR2 FQGNSA. V was trimmed by 5 bases and J by 7 bases, leaving 18 bases between them. The DNA for the CDR3 is TGTGCCAGCAGCCCCAATAGGGAGGCGGGACAGCCCCAGCATTTT. As protein: CASSPNREAGQPQHF.

The chain carries TRBV7-2 and TRBJ2-1, with 8 nucleotides matching TRBD2. V shed 4 bases, J shed 7 bases, and the junction held 21 bases outside the gene matches. Germline V gene lookup returns CDR1 SGHTA and CDR2 FQGNSA. CDR3 size: 19 residues. CDR3 region: CASSYAHFGSGSVWNEQFF. The CDR3 DNA reads as TGTGCCAGCAGCTATGCGCACTTTGGGAGCGGGAGTGTTTGGAATGAGCAGTTCTTC.

V is TRBV27 and J is TRBJ1-5, with 7 nucleotides matching TRBD1. After removal of 5 bases from V and 0 bases from J, the junction contained 19 bases not matched to a gene. There are 20 residues in the CDR3. Germline V gives CDR1 MNHEY, CDR2 SMNVEV (reference sequence). CDR3: CASSPNSTGRGFNSNQPQHF. CDR3 nucleotide sequence: TGTGCCAGCAGTCCAAACTCGACAGGGAGAGGGTTTAATAGCAATCAGCCCCAGCATTTT.

The CDR3 DNA follows: TGTGCCAGCTACCAACGGGAACTAGCGGGACGGTACAATGAGCAGTTCTTC. Translated, it gives CASYQRELAGRYNEQFF. V gene TRBV2 combines with J gene TRBJ2-1; TRBD2 matches at 10 bases. Germline lookup yields CDR1 SNHLY and CDR2 FYNNEI. This CDR3 spans 17 amino acids. The V gene end was trimmed by 8 bases and the J gene end by 4 bases; junction bases not matched to a gene: 14. Supplemented by reference TRBV2 and TRBJ2-1, the full variable domain reads EPEVTQTPSHQVTQMGQEVILRCVPISNHLYFYWYRQILGQKVEFLVSFYNNEISEKSEIFDDQFSVERPDGSNFTLKIRSTKLEDSAMYFCASYQRELAGRYNEQFFGPGTRLTVL.

The chain couples TRBV18 to TRBJ2-1; TRBD1 aligns across 10 bases. CDR1 is KGHSH, CDR2 LQKENI, per germline. This CDR3 contains 12 residues. Germline trimming cut 6 bases from V and 10 bases from J; bases unmatched to any gene: 3. The CDR3 reads CASSGTGDEQFF. Written as DNA, the CDR3 is TGTGCCAGCTCGGGGACAGGGGACGAGCAGTTCTTC.